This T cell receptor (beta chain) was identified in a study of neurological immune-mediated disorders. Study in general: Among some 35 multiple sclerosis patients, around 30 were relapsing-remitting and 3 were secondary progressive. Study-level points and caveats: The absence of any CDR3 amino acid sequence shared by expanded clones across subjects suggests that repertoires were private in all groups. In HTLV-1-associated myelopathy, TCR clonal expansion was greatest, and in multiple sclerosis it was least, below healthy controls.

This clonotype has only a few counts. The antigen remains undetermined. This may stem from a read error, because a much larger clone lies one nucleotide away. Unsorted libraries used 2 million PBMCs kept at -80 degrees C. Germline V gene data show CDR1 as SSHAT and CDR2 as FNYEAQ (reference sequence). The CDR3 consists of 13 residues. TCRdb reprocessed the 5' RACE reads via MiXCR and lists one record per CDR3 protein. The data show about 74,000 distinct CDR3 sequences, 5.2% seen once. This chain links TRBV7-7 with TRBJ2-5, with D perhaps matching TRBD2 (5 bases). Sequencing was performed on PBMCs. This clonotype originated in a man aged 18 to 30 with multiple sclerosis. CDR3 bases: TGTGCTAGCAGCCTGAGAGGGAGAGAGACCCAGTACTTC. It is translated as CASSLRGRETQYF.